This T cell receptor beta chain emerged from a study of OX40 agonist ivuxolimab in advanced cancers. Study-wide background: Partial responses were achieved by three patients, one with hepatocellular carcinoma and two with cutaneous melanoma. Study-level results: Dose levels from 0.1 to 3.0 mg/kg saw CD4+ and CD8+ blood T cells expand clonally by week 6.

Sequenced by immunoSEQ multiplex PCR; TCRdb stores in-frame clones only, minus some. The data hold 60,000 or so clones, with approximately 86% observed a single time. A note on this clone: The antigen remains unidentified. The junction does not match germline at one end; this may be a read error. This sample also contains other DNA sequences that code for the same CDR3.

The CDR3 has 13 amino acids. Germline CDR1 is SQVTM and CDR2 is ANQGSEA. The sample in question was CD4+ or CD8+ T cells sorted from blood, obtained in a trial of the OX40 agonist ivuxolimab. The chain recombines TRBV29-1 with TRBJ2-2, with a weak D call TRBD2 (5 bases). This receptor was taken from an adult with an advanced solid tumor such as melanoma, head and neck, liver or kidney cancer. DNA of the CDR3: TGCAGCGTTGAGAGTTCGAACACCGGGGAGCTGTTCTTT. Protein: CSVESSNTGELFF.